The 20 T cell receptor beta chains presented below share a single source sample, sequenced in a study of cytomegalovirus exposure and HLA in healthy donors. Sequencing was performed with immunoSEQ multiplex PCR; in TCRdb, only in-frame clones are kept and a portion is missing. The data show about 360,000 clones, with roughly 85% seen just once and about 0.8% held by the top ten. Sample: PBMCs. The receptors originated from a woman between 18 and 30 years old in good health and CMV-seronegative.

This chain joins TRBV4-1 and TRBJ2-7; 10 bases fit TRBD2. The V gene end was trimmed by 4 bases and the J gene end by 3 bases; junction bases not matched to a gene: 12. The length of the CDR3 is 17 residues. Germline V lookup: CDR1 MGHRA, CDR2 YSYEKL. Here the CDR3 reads CASSPRTSGIDHYEQYF. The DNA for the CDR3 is TGCGCCAGCAGCCCCCGGACTAGCGGAATAGATCACTACGAGCAGTACTTC.

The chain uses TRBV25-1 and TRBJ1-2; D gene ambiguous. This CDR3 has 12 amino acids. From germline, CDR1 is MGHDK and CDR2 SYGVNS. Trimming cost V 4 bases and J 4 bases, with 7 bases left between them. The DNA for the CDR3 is TGTGCCAGCAGTGGTACAGTCTATGGCTACACCTTC. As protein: CASSGTVYGYTF.

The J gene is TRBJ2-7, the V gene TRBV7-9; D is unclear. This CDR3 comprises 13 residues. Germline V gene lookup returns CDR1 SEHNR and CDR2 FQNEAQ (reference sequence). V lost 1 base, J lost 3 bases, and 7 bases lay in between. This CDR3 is CASSLDGFYEQYF. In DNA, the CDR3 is TGTGCCAGCAGCTTAGATGGCTTCTACGAGCAGTACTTC. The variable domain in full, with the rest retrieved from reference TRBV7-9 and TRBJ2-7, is DTGVSQNPRHKITKRGQNVTFRCDPISEHNRLYWYRQTLGQGPEFLTYFQNEAQLEKSRLLSDRFSAERPKGSFSTLEIQRTEQGDSAMYLCASSLDGFYEQYFGPGTRLTVT.

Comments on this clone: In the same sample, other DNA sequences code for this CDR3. The CDR3: CASSLGQKAFF. CDR3 in DNA: TGTGCCAGCAGCCTTGGACAGAAAGCTTTCTTT. The chain combines TRBV28 with TRBJ1-1, with D perhaps TRBD1 (6 bases). V shed 6 bases and J shed 9 bases, with 11 bases lying between them. Germline V CDR1 and CDR2: MDHEN, SYDVKM. The length of the CDR3 is 11 residues. Using reference TRBV28 and TRBJ1-1 for the parts outside the CDR3, the full variable domain is DVKVTQSSRYLVKRTGEKVFLECVQDMDHENMFWYRQDPGLGLRLIYFSYDVKMKEKGDIPEGYSVSREKKERFSLILESASTNQTSMYLCASSLGQKAFFGQGTRLTVV.

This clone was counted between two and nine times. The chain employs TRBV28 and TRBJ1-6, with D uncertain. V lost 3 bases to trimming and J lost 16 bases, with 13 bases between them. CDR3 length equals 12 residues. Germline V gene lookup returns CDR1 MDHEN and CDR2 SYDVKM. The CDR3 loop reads CASSFIGESLHF. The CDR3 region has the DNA TGTGCCAGCAGTTTTATAGGAGAATCTCTCCACTTT.

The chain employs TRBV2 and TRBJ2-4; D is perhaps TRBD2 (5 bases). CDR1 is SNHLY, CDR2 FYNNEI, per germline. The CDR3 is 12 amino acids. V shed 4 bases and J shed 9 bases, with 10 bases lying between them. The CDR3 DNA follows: TGTGCCAGCAGTGGCGAGGGATCCATTCAGTACTTC. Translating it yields CASSGEGSIQYF.

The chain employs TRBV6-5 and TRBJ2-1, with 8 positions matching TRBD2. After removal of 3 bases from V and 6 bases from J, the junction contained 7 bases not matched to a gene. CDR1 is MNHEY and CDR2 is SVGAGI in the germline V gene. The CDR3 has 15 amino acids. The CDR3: CASSYQAGATNEQFF. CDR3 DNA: TGTGCCAGCAGTTATCAAGCGGGAGCTACCAATGAGCAGTTCTTC.

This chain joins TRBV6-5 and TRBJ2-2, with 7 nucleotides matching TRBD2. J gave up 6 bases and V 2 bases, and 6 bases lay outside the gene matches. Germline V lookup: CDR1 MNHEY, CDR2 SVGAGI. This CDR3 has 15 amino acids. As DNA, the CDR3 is TGTGCCAGCAGTTACAGGGTGGGAGGGCCCGGGGAGCTGTTTTTT. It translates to CASSYRVGGPGELFF.

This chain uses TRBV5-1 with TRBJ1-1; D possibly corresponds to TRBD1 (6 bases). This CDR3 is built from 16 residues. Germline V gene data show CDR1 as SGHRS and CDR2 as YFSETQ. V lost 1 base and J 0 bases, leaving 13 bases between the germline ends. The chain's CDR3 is CASSLTPGHLNTEAFF. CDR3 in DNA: TGCGCCAGCAGCTTGACCCCGGGACATCTGAACACTGAAGCTTTCTTT.

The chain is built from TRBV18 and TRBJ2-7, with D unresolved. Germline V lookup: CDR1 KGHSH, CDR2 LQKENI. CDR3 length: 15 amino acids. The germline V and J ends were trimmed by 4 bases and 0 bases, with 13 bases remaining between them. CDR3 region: CASSLSITSSYEQYF. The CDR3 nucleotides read TGTGCCAGCTCACTCTCGATAACAAGCTCCTACGAGCAGTACTTC.

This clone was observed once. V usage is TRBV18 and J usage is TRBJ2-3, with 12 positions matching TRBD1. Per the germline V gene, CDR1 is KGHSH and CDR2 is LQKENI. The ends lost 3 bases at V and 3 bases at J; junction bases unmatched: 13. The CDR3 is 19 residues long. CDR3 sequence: CASSPGQGAVGTQTDTQYF. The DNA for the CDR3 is TGTGCCAGCTCACCGGGACAGGGGGCAGTTGGTACCCAGACAGATACGCAGTATTTT.

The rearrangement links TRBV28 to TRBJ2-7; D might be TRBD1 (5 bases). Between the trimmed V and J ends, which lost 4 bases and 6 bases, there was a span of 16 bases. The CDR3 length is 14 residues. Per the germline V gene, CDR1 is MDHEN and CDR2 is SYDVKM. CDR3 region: CASSSGRERTEQYF. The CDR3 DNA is TGTGCCAGCAGTTCAGGCAGGGAACGAACCGAGCAGTACTTC.

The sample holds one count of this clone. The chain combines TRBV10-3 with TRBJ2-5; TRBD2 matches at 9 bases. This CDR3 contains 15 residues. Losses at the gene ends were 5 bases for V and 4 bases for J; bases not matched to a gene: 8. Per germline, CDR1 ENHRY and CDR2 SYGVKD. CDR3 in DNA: TGTGCCATCAGTCCGGAGGGACTAGCTAGAGAGACCCAGTACTTC. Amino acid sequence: CAISPEGLARETQYF.

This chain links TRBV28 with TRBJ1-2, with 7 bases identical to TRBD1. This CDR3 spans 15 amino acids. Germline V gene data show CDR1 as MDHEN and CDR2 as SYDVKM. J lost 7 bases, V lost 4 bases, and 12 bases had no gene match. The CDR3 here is CASSWLEGAESGYTF. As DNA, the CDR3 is TGTGCCAGCAGTTGGCTGGAGGGGGCTGAGAGTGGCTACACCTTC.

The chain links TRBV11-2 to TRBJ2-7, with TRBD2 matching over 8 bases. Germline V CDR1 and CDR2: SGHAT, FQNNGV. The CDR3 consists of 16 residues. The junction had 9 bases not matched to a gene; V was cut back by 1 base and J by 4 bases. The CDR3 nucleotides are TGTGCCAGCAGCTTAGTCCGCAGCGGGGGAGATTACGAGCAGTACTTC. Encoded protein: CASSLVRSGGDYEQYF. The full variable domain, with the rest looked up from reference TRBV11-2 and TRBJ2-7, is EAGVAQSPRYKIIEKRQSVAFWCNPISGHATLYWYQQILGQGPKLLIQFQNNGVVDDSQLPKDRFSAERLKGVDSTLKIQPAKLEDSAVYLCASSLVRSGGDYEQYFGPGTRLTVT.

CDR3 coding DNA: TGTGCCAGCAGCCTCAGGACTACGAACAATGAGCAGTTCTTC. Translating it yields CASSLRTTNNEQFF. The rearrangement joins TRBV5-4 to TRBJ2-1; the D gene is possibly TRBD2 (6 bases). V was cut by 4 bases and J by 5 bases, with 13 bases left in between. The germline gives CDR1 SGHNT, CDR2 YYREEE (reference sequence). The CDR3 spans 14 residues.

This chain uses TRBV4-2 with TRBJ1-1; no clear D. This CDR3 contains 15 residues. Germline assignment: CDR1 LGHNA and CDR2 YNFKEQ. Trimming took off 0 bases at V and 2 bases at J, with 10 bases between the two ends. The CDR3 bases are TGTGCCAGCAGCCAAGAGGGCTCTCCCAACACTGAAGCTTTCTTT. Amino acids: CASSQEGSPNTEAFF.

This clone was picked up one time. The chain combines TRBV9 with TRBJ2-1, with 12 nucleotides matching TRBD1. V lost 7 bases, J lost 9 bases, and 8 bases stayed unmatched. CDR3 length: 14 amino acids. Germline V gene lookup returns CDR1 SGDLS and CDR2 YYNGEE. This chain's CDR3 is CASGTGTGGLEQFF. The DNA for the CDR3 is TGTGCCAGCGGAACCGGGACAGGGGGCCTTGAGCAGTTCTTC.

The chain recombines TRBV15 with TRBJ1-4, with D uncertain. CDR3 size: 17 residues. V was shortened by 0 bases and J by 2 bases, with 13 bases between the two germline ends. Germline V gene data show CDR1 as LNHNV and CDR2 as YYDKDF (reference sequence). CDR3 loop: CATSREPRGLTNEKLFF. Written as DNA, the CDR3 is TGTGCCACCAGCAGAGAACCTCGAGGACTCACTAATGAAAAACTGTTTTTT.

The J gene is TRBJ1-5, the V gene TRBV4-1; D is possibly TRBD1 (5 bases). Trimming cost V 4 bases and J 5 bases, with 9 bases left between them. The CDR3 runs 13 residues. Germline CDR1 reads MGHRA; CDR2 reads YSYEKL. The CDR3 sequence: CASSLRGDQPQHF. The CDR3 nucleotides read TGCGCCAGCAGCCTCCGGGGGGATCAGCCCCAGCATTTT.